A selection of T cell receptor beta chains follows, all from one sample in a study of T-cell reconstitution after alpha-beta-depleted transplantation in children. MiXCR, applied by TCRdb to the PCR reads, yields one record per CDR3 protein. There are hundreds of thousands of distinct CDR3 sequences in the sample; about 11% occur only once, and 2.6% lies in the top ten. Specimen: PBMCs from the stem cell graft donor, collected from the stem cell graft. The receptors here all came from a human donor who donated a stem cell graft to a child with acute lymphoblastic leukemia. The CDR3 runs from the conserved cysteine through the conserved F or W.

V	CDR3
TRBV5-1	CASSFGGAPEAFF
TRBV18	CASSPPGQGTDTQYF
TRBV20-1	CSATVASYNEQFF
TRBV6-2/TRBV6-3	CASSYPGTGYLSNQPQHF
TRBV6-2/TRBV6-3	CASSLREPEAFF
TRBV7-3	CASSPTRGWSDTQYF
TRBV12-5	CASGLGESNTGELFF
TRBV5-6	CASSLTGNNQPQHF
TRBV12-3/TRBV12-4	CASSPSLSTDTQYF
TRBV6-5	CASSYLAGSYEQYF
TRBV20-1	CSATLVDSYEQYF
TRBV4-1	CASSQSGRDPTHYGYTF
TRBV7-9	CASSQATGVGTGELFF
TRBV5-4	CASSLRHIAYGEQFF
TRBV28	CASSSPTHFYSGNTIYF